This T cell receptor (beta chain) was retrieved from a study of T cell clonotyping in hematopoietic cell transplantation. Study-level information: Pretransplant recipient samples were taken after cytoreduction.

Study-wide results and caveats: Recipient TCR diversity dropped after transplant; expanded clonotypes rose from day 30 to 180. Higher Inverse Simpson Index values in graft donor and pretransplant recipient predicted broader posttransplant TCR diversity.

Method: immunoSEQ multiplex PCR; TCRdb's copy keeps in-frame clones and lacks some. In the table there are roughly 46,000 clones, roughly 80% of which are singletons. Trimming removed 11 bases from V and 14 bases from J, with 22 bases in between. This CDR3 spans 13 amino acids. The V gene's germline CDR1 is LNHDA and CDR2 SQIVND (reference sequence). With respect to this clone: The antigen is not known.

The time point is: recipient sample about 28 days before transplant, after cytoreduction. Sequenced material: peripheral blood mononuclear cells, taken before stem cell transplant. This rearrangement joins TRBV19 to TRBJ1-6, with D possibly matching TRBD1 (5 bases). The receptor was isolated from a man aged 60 to 75 with myelodysplastic syndrome. Some clones in this sample may be carry-over from other donors' samples. CDR3 DNA: TGTGCCTCCTCACGGGACCGGCAAGAGGCCCTCCACTTT. This encodes CASSRDRQEALHF.